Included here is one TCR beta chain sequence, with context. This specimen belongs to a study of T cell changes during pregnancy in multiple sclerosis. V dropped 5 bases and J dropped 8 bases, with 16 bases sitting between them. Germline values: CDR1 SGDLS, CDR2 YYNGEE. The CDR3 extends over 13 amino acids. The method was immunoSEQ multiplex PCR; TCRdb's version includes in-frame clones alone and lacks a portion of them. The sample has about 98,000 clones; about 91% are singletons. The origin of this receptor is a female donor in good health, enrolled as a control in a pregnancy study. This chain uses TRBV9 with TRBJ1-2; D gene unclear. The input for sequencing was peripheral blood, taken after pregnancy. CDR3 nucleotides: TGTGCCAGCAGAGCAGGCGCCCTCCAGGGCTACACCTTC. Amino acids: CASRAGALQGYTF.